What follows are 29 T cell receptor beta chains derived from one specimen sequenced in a study of Graves' ophthalmopathy and Graves' hyperthyroidism. The authors amplified TCR beta CDR3 regions, and they did so from RNA transcripts for repertoire sequencing. The first round was an RT-PCR with HTBI primers, and the second round was a multiplex PCR. TCRdb ran MiXCR on the multiplex PCR reads and lists one entry per CDR3 protein. The profile shows around 1.1 million distinct CDR3 sequences, roughly two fifths of them singletons. The sequenced sample consisted of peripheral blood or thyroid tissue (not recorded which). These receptors originate from an adult man with Graves' hyperthyroidism.

There are a few counts of this clonotype. The J gene is TRBJ1-3, the V gene TRBV10-3; the D gene is possibly TRBD1 (6 bases). V was cut by 4 bases and J by 5 bases, with 15 bases left in between. This CDR3 has 15 amino acids. Per germline, CDR1 ENHRY and CDR2 SYGVKD. This CDR3 is CAISATTGRRNTIYF. In nucleotides, the CDR3 is TGTGCCATCAGTGCGACGACAGGCAGAAGAAACACCATATATTTT.

The V and J genes are TRBV15 and TRBJ1-4; D remains unclear. In germline, CDR1 is LNHNV, CDR2 YYDKDF (reference sequence). CDR3 length: 13 amino acids. V lost 0 bases to trimming and J lost 6 bases, with 5 bases between them. CDR3 nucleotides: TGTGCCACCAGCAGAGAGATACATGAAAAACTGTTTTTT. It specifies CATSREIHEKLFF. Looking up the rest from reference TRBV15 and TRBJ1-4 gives the full variable domain: DAMVIQNPRYQVTQFGKPVTLSCSQTLNHNVMYWYQQKSSQAPKLLFHYYDKDFNNEADTPDNFQSRRPNTSFCFLDIRSPGLGDTAMYLCATSREIHEKLFFGSGTQLSVL.

In its sample, this clonotype was seen many times. DNA of the CDR3: TGTGCCAGCAGTGAAGGACTAGCGGGAATCTACGAGCAGTACTTC. It encodes CASSEGLAGIYEQYF. The V call is TRBV2, the J call TRBJ2-7; 11 positions match TRBD2. CDR3 size: 15 residues. CDR1 is SNHLY, CDR2 FYNNEI, per germline. V trimming: 1 base; J trimming: 3 bases; junction bases outside the gene matches: 2.

The chain links TRBV18 to TRBJ1-6; 8 bases are shared with TRBD1. Trimming removed 2 bases from V and 8 bases from J; junction bases left unmatched: 5. CDR3 length: 15 amino acids. CDR1 and CDR2 from the germline V gene are KGHSH and LQKENI. CDR3 in amino acids: CASSPSRGPDSPLHF. CDR3 in DNA: TGTGCCAGCTCACCATCCAGGGGGCCGGATTCACCCCTCCACTTT.

The J gene is TRBJ2-2, the V gene TRBV2; no definite D call. The CDR3 loop spans 14 amino acids. V was shortened by 2 bases and J by 4 bases, with 8 bases between the two germline ends. The V gene's germline CDR1 is SNHLY and CDR2 FYNNEI. CDR3 in amino acids: CASSELTFTGELFF. As DNA, the CDR3 is TGTGCCAGCAGTGAACTAACCTTCACCGGGGAGCTGTTTTTT.

The V and J genes are TRBV9 and TRBJ1-4; 8 bases agree with TRBD1. There are 13 residues in the CDR3. V shed 3 bases and J 8 bases; nucleotides not matched to a gene: 3. Germline assignment: CDR1 SGDLS and CDR2 YYNGEE. CDR3 bases: TGTGCCAGCAGCGCCGGGACAGGAGAAAAACTGTTTTTT. Amino acids: CASSAGTGEKLFF. Filled out from reference TRBV9 and TRBJ1-4, the complete variable domain reads DSGVTQTPKHLITATGQRVTLRCSPRSGDLSVYWYQQSLDQGLQFLIQYYNGEERAKGNILERFSAQQFPDLHSELNLSSLELGDSALYFCASSAGTGEKLFFGSGTQLSVL.

This rearrangement joins TRBV15 to TRBJ2-7, with a weak D call TRBD2 (5 bases). In germline, CDR1 is LNHNV, CDR2 YYDKDF (reference sequence). Trimming removed 1 base from V and 8 bases from J, with 15 bases in between. This CDR3 is built from 14 residues. CDR3 nucleotide sequence: TGTGCCACCAGCAGAGCGACGGGATTAGAAAAGCAGTACTTC. It specifies CATSRATGLEKQYF. Full variable domain (missing parts from reference TRBV15 and TRBJ2-7): DAMVIQNPRYQVTQFGKPVTLSCSQTLNHNVMYWYQQKSSQAPKLLFHYYDKDFNNEADTPDNFQSRRPNTSFCFLDIRSPGLGDTAMYLCATSRATGLEKQYFGPGTRLTVT.

The chain couples TRBV10-3 to TRBJ2-7, with 11 bases identical to TRBD1. CDR1 ENHRY and CDR2 SYGVKD come from the germline V gene. Trimming at V came to 2 bases and at J to 3 bases, leaving 3 bases not matched to a gene. This CDR3 comprises 15 residues. CDR3 nucleotide sequence: TGTGCCATCAGTGAGCGGGGGACAGGGGGCTACGAGCAGTACTTC. This translates into CAISERGTGGYEQYF.

For this clonotype: Just one base apart from a much larger clone, this may be a read error. V and J are TRBV9 and TRBJ2-7, with a weak D call TRBD2 (5 bases). CDR3 length: 14 amino acids. Germline V gives CDR1 SGDLS, CDR2 YYNGEE. Written as DNA, the CDR3 is TGTGCCAGCAGCGCCAGAGGGCAGGCCTACGGGCAGTACTTC. Translating it yields CASSARGQAYGQYF.

The sample holds many counts of this clonotype. The CDR3 reads CASSYSGGGYEQYF. The CDR3 DNA is TGTGCCAGCAGTTACTCGGGTGGTGGCTACGAGCAGTACTTC. The chain couples TRBV6-5 to TRBJ2-7; D gene unclear. Trimming stripped 0 bases from V and 3 bases from J, with 9 bases between. From germline, CDR1 is MNHEY and CDR2 SVGAGI. The CDR3 runs to 14 residues.

J is TRBJ1-2 and V is TRBV6-5; 8 bases map to TRBD1. Looked up from germline, CDR1 is MNHEY and CDR2 is SVGAGI. J lost 8 bases, V lost 2 bases, and 10 bases had no gene match. The CDR3 covers 15 residues. The CDR3 DNA reads as TGTGCCAGCAGTTACGTAGCCCCAGACAGGGGAGGCTACACCTTC. Translation gives CASSYVAPDRGGYTF.

The chain links TRBV6-2 or TRBV6-3 to TRBJ2-7; 8 bases agree with TRBD1. Trimming removed 2 bases from V and 8 bases from J; junction bases left unmatched: 8. CDR1 is MNHEY and CDR2 is SVGEGT in the germline V gene. This CDR3 is 14 amino acids long. CDR3 region: CASSYGQGLLQQYF. CDR3 DNA sequence: TGTGCCAGCAGTTACGGACAGGGACTTCTCCAGCAGTACTTC.

This chain uses TRBV15 with TRBJ1-5, with 8 bases aligning to TRBD1. The CDR3 contains 15 residues. Germline V lookup: CDR1 LNHNV, CDR2 YYDKDF (reference sequence). Losses at the gene ends were 3 bases for V and 4 bases for J; bases not matched to a gene: 5. The chain's CDR3 is CATSSGDRSNQPQHF. CDR3 in DNA: TGTGCCACCAGCAGTGGGGACAGGTCGAATCAGCCCCAGCATTTT. The whole variable domain, filled in from reference TRBV15 and TRBJ1-5, reads DAMVIQNPRYQVTQFGKPVTLSCSQTLNHNVMYWYQQKSSQAPKLLFHYYDKDFNNEADTPDNFQSRRPNTSFCFLDIRSPGLGDTAMYLCATSSGDRSNQPQHFGDGTRLSIL.

The CDR3 here is CASSELGTDGEKLFF. In DNA, the CDR3 is TGTGCCAGCAGCGAATTGGGGACCGACGGAGAAAAACTGTTTTTT. This chain links TRBV2 with TRBJ1-4; tentative D call: TRBD1 (5 bases). Germline V gene sequence: CDR1 SNHLY, CDR2 FYNNEI. The CDR3 is 15 amino acids. V shed 6 bases and J shed 8 bases, with 19 bases lying between them.

The gene calls are TRBV10-3 and TRBJ2-6, with 9 bases fitting TRBD1. The germline gives CDR1 ENHRY, CDR2 SYGVKD. CDR3 size: 17 residues. The V gene end was trimmed by 10 bases and the J gene end by 3 bases; junction bases not matched to a gene: 13. The CDR3 DNA sequence: TGTGCCAGCATACCGGGACAGGGTGTAGTTGGGGCCAACGTCCTGACTTTC. Translated, it gives CASIPGQGVVGANVLTF.

This clonotype has a count of ten or more. The gene calls are TRBV7-2 and TRBJ1-4, with a tentative D call TRBD1 (5 bases). With 4 bases removed from V and 7 bases from J, the gap between germline ends came to 13 bases. This CDR3 has 14 residues. Germline V gene lookup returns CDR1 SGHTA and CDR2 FQGNSA. The CDR3 region is CASSYDSGGEKLFF. Written as DNA, the CDR3 is TGTGCCAGCAGCTACGACAGCGGTGGTGAAAAACTGTTTTTT. Combining the CDR3 with reference TRBV7-2 and TRBJ1-4 gives the whole variable domain GAGVSQSPSNKVTEKGKDVELRCDPISGHTALYWYRQSLGQGLEFLIYFQGNSAPDKSGLPSDRFSAERTGGSVSTLTIQRTQQEDSAVYLCASSYDSGGEKLFFGSGTQLSVL.

Regarding this clonotype: This may be a read error, as it is one base from a much larger clone. This sequence joins TRBV29-1 and TRBJ2-5; no clear D gene. The germline V gene encodes CDR1 SQVTM and CDR2 ANQGSEA. CDR3 length equals 14 residues. V was cut by 7 bases and J by 5 bases, with 20 bases left in between. The chain's CDR3 is CSAGKYGRPETQYF. As DNA, the CDR3 is TGCAGCGCAGGAAAGTATGGACGGCCCGAGACCCAGTACTTC.

This clonotype appeared many times. CDR3 sequence reads: CASSFRTGVLTGANVLTF. The CDR3 DNA is TGTGCCAGCAGTTTCCGGACAGGGGTTCTTACTGGGGCCAACGTCCTGACTTTC. The chain combines TRBV12-3 or TRBV12-4 with TRBJ2-6, with 9 bases fitting TRBD1. Trimming cost V 3 bases and J 2 bases; bases outside gene matches: 8. The CDR3 sequence is 18 residues long.

This clonotype has only a few counts. CDR3 sequence reads: CASSFAREKTQYF. Written as DNA, the CDR3 is TGTGCCAGCAGCTTTGCCCGAGAGAAGACCCAGTACTTC. This sequence joins TRBV5-4 and TRBJ2-5; unclear D gene. Per the germline V gene, CDR1 is SGHNT and CDR2 is YYREEE (reference sequence). The ends were cut back, 2 bases at V and 6 bases at J, with 11 bases in the middle. The CDR3 is made up of 13 amino acids.

A remark on this clonotype: This may come from a read error, since a much larger clone is one base off. The rearrangement uses TRBV5-1 and TRBJ1-1; the match to TRBD1 covers 9 bases. Germline V gene data show CDR1 as SGHRS and CDR2 as YFSETQ. The CDR3 has 13 amino acids. CDR3: CVSSLGQGPEAFF. The CDR3 coding sequence is TGCGTCAGCAGCCTGGGACAGGGCCCAGAAGCTTTCTTT.

In this sample, this clonotype turned up many times. The gene calls are TRBV14 and TRBJ2-7, with 7 bases aligning to TRBD2. Germline CDR1 and CDR2: SGHDN and FVKESK. The CDR3 runs 14 residues. The trim removed 4 bases at V and 5 bases at J, leaving 8 bases unmatched. The CDR3 spells CASSLRGGAHEQYF. The CDR3 region has the DNA TGTGCCAGCAGCCTTCGGGGAGGGGCCCACGAGCAGTACTTC.

This clonotype was observed many times. The rearrangement joins TRBV12-3 or TRBV12-4 to TRBJ2-7, with D possibly being TRBD2 (6 bases). Trimming removed 4 bases from V and 2 bases from J, with 9 bases in between. The CDR3 has 13 amino acids. The chain's CDR3 is CASSWEVTYEQYF. CDR3 nucleotide sequence: TGTGCCAGCAGTTGGGAGGTAACCTACGAGCAGTACTTC.

This clonotype was seen repeatedly, ten times or more. This chain joins TRBV4-2 and TRBJ1-2; D unclear. Trimming took off 1 base at V and 5 bases at J, with 8 bases between the two ends. The CDR3 runs 13 residues. CDR1 is LGHNA and CDR2 is YNFKEQ in the germline V gene. DNA of the CDR3: TGTGCCAGCAGCCAAGCGCAAGATTATGGCTACACCTTC. It codes for CASSQAQDYGYTF.

This chain joins TRBV6-5 and TRBJ2-5; the match to TRBD2 covers 7 bases. Germline CDR1 and CDR2: MNHEY and SVGAGI. This CDR3 has 16 amino acids. V was clipped by 0 bases and J by 1 base; unmatched bases: 5. The CDR3 DNA reads TGTGCCAGCAGTTACTCGAACGGGAGGCTCCAAGAGACCCAGTACTTC. It encodes CASSYSNGRLQETQYF.

Notes on this clonotype: A junction end diverges from the germline sequence, so it may reflect a read error. In DNA, the CDR3 is TGTGCCAGCAGGGGGACAGGTGGATACGTGACCCAGTACTTC. Residues: CASRGTGGYVTQYF. The chain joins TRBV10-2 to TRBJ2-5, with 8 bases lining up with TRBD1. The CDR3 sequence is 14 residues long. Germline loops: CDR1 WSHSY, CDR2 SAAADI.

This clonotype has just a few counts. CDR3 nucleotide sequence: TGTGCCAGCGTGGGGGGATCAACTAATGAAAAACTGTTTTTT. Its translation is CASVGGSTNEKLFF. The chain recombines TRBV7-9 with TRBJ1-4, with D tentatively TRBD1 (5 bases). In germline, CDR1 is SEHNR, CDR2 FQNEAQ (reference sequence). Trimming shortened V by 8 bases and J by 0 bases, and 10 bases separated the two germline ends. The CDR3 extends over 14 amino acids.

This clonotype was seen ten or more times. The V gene is TRBV20-1, the J gene TRBJ1-5; a possible D gene is TRBD1 (6 bases). CDR1 and CDR2 (germline): DFQATT, SNEGSKA (reference sequence). This CDR3 spans 18 amino acids. The germline V and J ends were trimmed by 5 bases and 2 bases, with 25 bases remaining between them. The CDR3 protein is CSASSETGLLIGNQPQHF. The DNA for the CDR3 is TGCAGTGCTTCAAGCGAGACAGGCCTATTAATTGGCAATCAGCCCCAGCATTTT.

This clonotype was recorded at least ten times. The chain links TRBV7-9 to TRBJ1-1; maybe TRBD1 (5 bases). Germline CDR1 SEHNR, CDR2 FQNEAQ (reference sequence). The V end was cut by 4 bases, the J end by 1 base, with 13 bases between. The CDR3 runs 15 residues. The CDR3, as DNA: TGTGCCAGCAGCTCCCGGGACGGAGGGAACACTGAAGCTTTCTTT. This encodes CASSSRDGGNTEAFF.

The V call is TRBV20-1, the J call TRBJ2-5, with TRBD2 as a possible D gene (7 bases). Germline V CDR1 and CDR2: DFQATT, SNEGSKA (reference sequence). V was shortened by 5 bases and J by 5 bases, with 24 bases between the two germline ends. The length of the CDR3 is 16 residues. The CDR3 nucleotides read TGCAGTGCTTGGGGGGCTGAGGCGGGAGCTGGGGAGACCCAGTACTTC. Translation: CSAWGAEAGAGETQYF.